This T cell receptor (beta chain) appears in the sequencing data of a study of control samples from healthy donors and cancer patients. Assay used: immunoSEQ multiplex PCR; TCRdb lists only in-frame clones, some missing. Found here are some 160,000 clones, over 85% of them singletons; the top ten hold around 9.3%. The CDR3 has 14 residues. V dropped 4 bases and J dropped 1 base, with 11 bases sitting between them. Germline V gene lookup returns CDR1 SGDLS and CDR2 YYNGEE. The chain joins TRBV9 to TRBJ1-1; no reliable D call. Sample: blood. The origin of this receptor is a woman aged 40 to 50 in good health. CDR3 sequence reads: CASSPSRKNTEAFF. CDR3 bases: TGTGCCAGCAGCCCCAGCCGCAAGAACACTGAAGCTTTCTTT.